The 20 T cell receptor beta chains in this list originate from one sample, sequenced in a study of T-cell memory formation after mild COVID-19 listed by TCRdb under 2021. Library preparation was by 5' RACE. The instrument was an Illumina NovaSeq 6000. TCRdb took the public reads, trimmed them with fastp at Q25, ran MiXCR for clone calling and kept in-frame beta chains. Every entry covers one CDR3 protein and lists the most common genes and DNA from its rows. The sample yields about half a million distinct CDR3 sequences; approximately 18% were counted once. The ten largest clones represent 9% to 15% of the sample. Sequencing used PBMCs or a T cell subset sorted from them (not recorded which). The receptors here all came from an adult woman who had mild COVID-19 (a few samples of this study predate the infection). The sample titles of this study are shuffled in the database, so cell type and time point are left out; the donor was told from shared clones.

There are a few counts of this clonotype. The chain employs TRBV7-9 and TRBJ1-2; D gene ambiguous. With 1 base removed from V and 4 bases from J, the gap between germline ends came to 13 bases. Germline values: CDR1 SEHNR, CDR2 FQNEAQ (reference sequence). This CDR3 contains 15 residues. CDR3 coding DNA: TGTGCCAGCAGCTTAGGAGAGGCCGGAGCCTATGGCTACACCTTC. Translating it yields CASSLGEAGAYGYTF.

V is TRBV5-6 and J is TRBJ2-7, with TRBD1 matching 7 bases. Losses at the gene ends were 0 bases for V and 4 bases for J; bases not matched to a gene: 4. The CDR3 has 14 amino acids. Germline CDR1 reads SGHDT; CDR2 reads YYEEEE. The DNA for the CDR3 is TGTGCCAGCAGCTTGGGAGGGGGCTGGTACGAGCAGTACTTC. This gives the protein CASSLGGGWYEQYF.

This clonotype has more than one count but fewer than ten. The V call is TRBV24-1, the J call TRBJ1-2; D gene uncertain. The V end was cut by 4 bases, the J end by 0 bases, with 5 bases between. Germline-derived CDR1 and CDR2 are KGHDR and SFDVKD. CDR3 size: 13 residues. CDR3 residues: CATSDKANYGYTF. CDR3 bases: TGTGCCACCAGTGACAAGGCTAACTATGGCTACACCTTC.

The V gene is TRBV5-1, the J gene TRBJ2-2, with D possibly called TRBD1 or TRBD2 (5 bases each). The ends were cut back, 2 bases at V and 4 bases at J, with 15 bases in the middle. Germline CDR1 SGHRS, CDR2 YFSETQ. The CDR3 has 16 amino acids. CDR3 coding DNA: TGCGCCAGCAGCTTCGGGACGGCGCGAGTCACCGGGGAGCTGTTTTTT. It translates to CASSFGTARVTGELFF.

The J gene is TRBJ2-5, the V gene TRBV5-1, with TRBD2 matching 14 bases. The CDR3 covers 18 residues. The J segment lost 0 bases and the V segment lost 3 bases, leaving 7 bases of the junction unmatched. Germline V gives CDR1 SGHRS, CDR2 YFSETQ. The CDR3, as DNA: TGCGCCAGCAGCTACCGGACTAGCGGGGGGCCGTACCAAGAGACCCAGTACTTC. Protein product: CASSYRTSGGPYQETQYF.

The chain recombines TRBV27 with TRBJ2-7; 7 positions match TRBD1. The CDR3 is made up of 16 amino acids. Per the germline V gene, CDR1 is MNHEY and CDR2 is SMNVEV (reference sequence). V lost 6 bases, J lost 2 bases, and 13 bases stayed unmatched. CDR3 DNA sequence: TGTGCCAGCAGCCCCGCCCCGGGACAGAGTACCTACGAGCAGTACTTC. This codes for CASSPAPGQSTYEQYF.

The chain has TRBV3-1 and TRBJ1-2, with 8 bases identical to TRBD1. Germline V gene sequence: CDR1 LGHDT, CDR2 YNNKEL (reference sequence). This CDR3 is built from 16 residues. The junction had 5 bases not matched to a gene; V was cut back by 0 bases and J by 2 bases. CDR3 amino acids: CASSQERSGGNYGYTF. Here the CDR3 DNA reads TGTGCCAGCAGCCAAGAACGATCAGGGGGCAACTATGGCTACACCTTC.

The sample holds a few counts of this clonotype. The chain recombines TRBV15 with TRBJ2-4; TRBD2 agrees at 15 bases. Trimming cost V 5 bases and J 9 bases; bases outside gene matches: 14. Germline V gene lookup returns CDR1 LNHNV and CDR2 YYDKDF (reference sequence). The CDR3 is 18 residues long. The CDR3 bases are TGTGCCACCAGCGACGCCTTCGGACTAGCGGGAGGGCAAGGCATTCAGTACTTC. Translating it yields CATSDAFGLAGGQGIQYF.

This chain uses TRBV18 with TRBJ2-7, with 8 bases fitting TRBD1. V shed 3 bases, J shed 3 bases, and the junction held 7 bases outside the gene matches. The length of the CDR3 is 15 residues. CDR1 KGHSH and CDR2 LQKENI come from the germline V gene. The CDR3 sequence is CASSPGRGLGYEQYF. In DNA, the CDR3 is TGTGCCAGCTCACCTGGCAGGGGGCTGGGCTACGAGCAGTACTTC. Using reference TRBV18 and TRBJ2-7 for the parts outside the CDR3, the full variable domain is NAGVMQNPRHLVRRRGQEARLRCSPMKGHSHVYWYRQLPEEGLKFMVYLQKENIIDESGMPKERFSAEFPKEGPSILRIQQVVRGDSAAYFCASSPGRGLGYEQYFGPGTRLTVT.

This clonotype was seen a few times. V is TRBV5-4 and J is TRBJ2-3; D perhaps matches TRBD1 (6 bases). V lost 5 bases, J lost 8 bases, and 9 bases lay in between. The CDR3 is 11 residues long. Germline values: CDR1 SGHNT, CDR2 YYREEE (reference sequence). The CDR3 loop reads CASRVQGTQYF. CDR3 bases: TGTGCCAGCAGAGTACAGGGTACGCAGTATTTT.

This clonotype has ten or more counts. This chain uses TRBV5-1 with TRBJ2-1; the match to TRBD2 covers 7 bases. With V trimmed by 0 bases and J by 0 bases, 3 bases remained unmatched. This CDR3 has 16 residues. Germline V lookup: CDR1 SGHRS, CDR2 YFSETQ. The CDR3 DNA is TGCGCCAGCAGCTTGGGAACTAGCGTCTCCTACAATGAGCAGTTCTTC. Protein product: CASSLGTSVSYNEQFF. Full variable domain (missing parts from reference TRBV5-1 and TRBJ2-1): KAGVTQTPRYLIKTRGQQVTLSCSPISGHRSVSWYQQTPGQGLQFLFEYFSETQRNKGNFPGRFSGRQFSNSRSEMNVSTLELGDSALYLCASSLGTSVSYNEQFFGPGTRLTVL.

This clonotype was recorded only once. This rearrangement joins TRBV5-6 to TRBJ2-1; 12 positions match TRBD2. The CDR3 runs 17 residues. The trim removed 0 bases at V and 1 base at J, leaving 2 bases unmatched. CDR1 and CDR2 (germline): SGHDT, YYEEEE. CDR3 in amino acids: CASSLAGLAGSYNEQFF. In DNA form, the CDR3 reads TGTGCCAGCAGCTTGGCCGGACTAGCGGGGTCCTACAATGAGCAGTTCTTC.

This chain uses TRBV6-5 with TRBJ2-1; D perhaps matches TRBD2 (5 bases). V was trimmed by 0 bases and J by 5 bases, leaving 14 bases between them. Germline-derived CDR1 and CDR2 are MNHEY and SVGAGI. This CDR3 has 16 residues. The CDR3 loop is CASSYSPSGRNNEQFF. CDR3 nucleotide sequence: TGTGCCAGCAGTTACTCGCCCAGCGGACGAAACAATGAGCAGTTCTTC.

This clonotype was seen more than once but under ten times. The chain employs TRBV30 and TRBJ1-1; D gene ambiguous. V was clipped by 0 bases and J by 10 bases, with 12 bases between them. This CDR3 region has 12 residues. Germline V lookup: CDR1 GTSNPN, CDR2 SVGIG (reference sequence). CDR3 coding DNA: TGTGCCTGGAGTGTACTAGCCGGTGGAGCTTTCTTT. It is translated as CAWSVLAGGAFF.

In DNA, the CDR3 is TGTGCCAGCAGTTTAGCGAGCCCCGGACGGGACGAGCAGTACTTC. It translates to CASSLASPGRDEQYF. The J gene is TRBJ2-7, the V gene TRBV12-3 or TRBV12-4; unclear D gene. This CDR3 spans 15 amino acids. The germline V and J ends were trimmed by 0 bases and 5 bases, with 14 bases remaining between them.

This clonotype was observed at least ten times. This chain uses TRBV6-6 with TRBJ2-7; 9 positions agree with TRBD1. The CDR3 extends over 19 amino acids. The J segment lost 6 bases and the V segment lost 0 bases, leaving 18 bases of the junction unmatched. Germline assignment: CDR1 MNHNY and CDR2 SVGAGI (reference sequence). The CDR3 nucleotides are TGTGCCAGCAGTTACTCGGAACTACTTTCCGGGACAGGGATTGGCGAGCAGTACTTC. This translates into CASSYSELLSGTGIGEQYF.

This clonotype was seen at least ten times. The chain recombines TRBV7-2 with TRBJ2-3; the D gene is possibly TRBD2 (5 bases). This CDR3 is 14 amino acids long. Trimming took off 6 bases at V and 8 bases at J, with 18 bases between the two ends. In germline, CDR1 is SGHTA, CDR2 FQGNSA. CDR3 amino acids: CASSRIRAGGTQYF. The CDR3 DNA reads TGTGCCAGCAGTAGGATCCGGGCCGGAGGTACGCAGTATTTT.

This clonotype came up a few times. V is TRBV11-1 and J is TRBJ2-7; the match to TRBD1 covers 7 bases. The CDR3 consists of 18 residues. V lost 1 base, J lost 8 bases, and 20 bases stayed unmatched. Germline CDR1 is SGHAT and CDR2 is FQDESV (reference sequence). CDR3 residues: CASSLVSPLRGQATKQYF. CDR3 DNA: TGTGCCAGCAGCTTAGTGTCCCCACTCCGAGGACAGGCTACGAAGCAGTACTTC.

This clonotype was counted between two and nine times. The chain uses TRBV12-3 or TRBV12-4 and TRBJ1-1, with 12 bases identical to TRBD1. Trimming removed 3 bases from V and 4 bases from J; junction bases left unmatched: 6. The CDR3 runs 16 residues. The CDR3 region has the DNA TGTGCCAGCAGTTTCGCCGGGACAGGGGGCGGCACTGAAGCTTTCTTT. This gives the protein CASSFAGTGGGTEAFF.

The chain couples TRBV5-1 to TRBJ2-7; 7 positions match TRBD2. Germline V gene sequence: CDR1 SGHRS, CDR2 YFSETQ. The CDR3 consists of 15 residues. Losses at the gene ends were 4 bases for V and 2 bases for J; bases not matched to a gene: 9. This chain's CDR3 is CASSPRASGAYEQYF. In DNA, the CDR3 is TGCGCCAGCAGCCCGCGGGCTAGCGGAGCCTACGAGCAGTACTTC.